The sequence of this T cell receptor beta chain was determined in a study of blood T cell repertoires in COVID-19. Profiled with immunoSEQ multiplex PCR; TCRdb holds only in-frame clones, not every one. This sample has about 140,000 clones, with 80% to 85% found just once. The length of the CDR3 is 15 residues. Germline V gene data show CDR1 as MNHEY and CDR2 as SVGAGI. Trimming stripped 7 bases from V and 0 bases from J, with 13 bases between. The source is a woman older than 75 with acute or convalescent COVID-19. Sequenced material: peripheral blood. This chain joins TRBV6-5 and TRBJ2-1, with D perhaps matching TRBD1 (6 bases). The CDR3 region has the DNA TGTGCCAGCATTAAGACAGGAGCCTCCTACAATGAGCAGTTCTTC. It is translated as CASIKTGASYNEQFF.